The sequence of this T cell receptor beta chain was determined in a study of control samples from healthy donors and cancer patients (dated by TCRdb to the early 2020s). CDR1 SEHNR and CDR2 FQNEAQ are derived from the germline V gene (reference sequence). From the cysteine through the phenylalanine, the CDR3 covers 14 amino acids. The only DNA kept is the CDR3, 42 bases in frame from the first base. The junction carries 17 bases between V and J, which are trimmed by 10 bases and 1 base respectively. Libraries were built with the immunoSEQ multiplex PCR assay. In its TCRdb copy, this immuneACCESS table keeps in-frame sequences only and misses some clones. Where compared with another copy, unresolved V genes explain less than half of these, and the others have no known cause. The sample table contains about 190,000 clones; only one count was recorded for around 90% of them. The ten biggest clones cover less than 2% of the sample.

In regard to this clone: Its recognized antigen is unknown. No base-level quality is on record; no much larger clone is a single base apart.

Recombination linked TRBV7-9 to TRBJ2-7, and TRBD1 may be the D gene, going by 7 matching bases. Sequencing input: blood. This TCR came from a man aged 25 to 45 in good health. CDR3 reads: CATEGGGRSYEQYF. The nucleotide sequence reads TGTGCCACCGAAGGAGGGGGCCGGTCCTACGAGCAGTACTTC.